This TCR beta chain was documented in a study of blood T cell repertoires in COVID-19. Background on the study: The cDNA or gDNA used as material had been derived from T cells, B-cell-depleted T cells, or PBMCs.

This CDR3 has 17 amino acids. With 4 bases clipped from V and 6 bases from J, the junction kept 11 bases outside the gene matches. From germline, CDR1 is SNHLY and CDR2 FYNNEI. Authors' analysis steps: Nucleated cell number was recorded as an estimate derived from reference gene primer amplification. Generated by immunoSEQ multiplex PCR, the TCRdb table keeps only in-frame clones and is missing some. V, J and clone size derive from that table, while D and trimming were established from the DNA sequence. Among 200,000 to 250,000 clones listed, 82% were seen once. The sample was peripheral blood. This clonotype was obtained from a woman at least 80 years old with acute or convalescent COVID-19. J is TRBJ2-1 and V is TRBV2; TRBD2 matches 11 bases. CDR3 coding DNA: TGTGCCAGCAGTGGCTTTGGTAGCGGGGGGGCGGGCAATGAGCAGTTCTTC. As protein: CASSGFGSGGAGNEQFF. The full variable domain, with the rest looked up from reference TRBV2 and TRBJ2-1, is EPEVTQTPSHQVTQMGQEVILRCVPISNHLYFYWYRQILGQKVEFLVSFYNNEISEKSEIFDDQFSVERPDGSNFTLKIRSTKLEDSAMYFCASSGFGSGGAGNEQFFGPGTRLTVL.